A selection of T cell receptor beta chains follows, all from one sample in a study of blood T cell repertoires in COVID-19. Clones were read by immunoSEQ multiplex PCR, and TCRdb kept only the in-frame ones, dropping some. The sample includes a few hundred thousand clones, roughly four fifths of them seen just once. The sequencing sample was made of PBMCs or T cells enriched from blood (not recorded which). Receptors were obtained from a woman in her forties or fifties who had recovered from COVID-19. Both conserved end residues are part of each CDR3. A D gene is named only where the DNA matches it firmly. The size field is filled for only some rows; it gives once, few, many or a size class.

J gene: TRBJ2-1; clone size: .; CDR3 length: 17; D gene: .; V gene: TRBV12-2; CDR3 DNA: TGTGCAAGTCGCTTAGGTGTAGCCTGCAGCTCCTACAATGAGCAGTTCTTC; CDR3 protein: CASRLGVACSSYNEQFF
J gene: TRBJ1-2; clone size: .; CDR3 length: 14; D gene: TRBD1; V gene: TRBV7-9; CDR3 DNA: TGTGCCAGCAGCTTACTCCAGGGGGCAGGTGGCTACACCTTC; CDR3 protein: CASSLLQGAGGYTF
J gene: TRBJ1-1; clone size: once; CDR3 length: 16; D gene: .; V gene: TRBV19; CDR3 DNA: TGTGCCAGTAGTATGAGGGGAGGACTTGTGATCACTGAAGCTTTCTTT; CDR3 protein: CASSMRGGLVITEAFF
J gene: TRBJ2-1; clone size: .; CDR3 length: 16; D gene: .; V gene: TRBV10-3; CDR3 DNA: TGTGCCATCAGTGCCACCGAGGGGACATCCTACAATGAGCAGTTCTTC; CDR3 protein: CAISATEGTSYNEQFF
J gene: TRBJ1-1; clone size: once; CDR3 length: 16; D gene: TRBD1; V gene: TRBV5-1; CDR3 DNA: TGCGCCAGCAGCGATGCGACAGGGCAGGTAAACACTGAAGCTTTCTTT; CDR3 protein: CASSDATGQVNTEAFF
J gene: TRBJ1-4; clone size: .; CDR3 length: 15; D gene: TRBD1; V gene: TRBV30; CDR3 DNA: TGTGCCTGGACCAGACCCGGGACAGTTAATGAAAAACTGTTTTTT; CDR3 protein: CAWTRPGTVNEKLFF
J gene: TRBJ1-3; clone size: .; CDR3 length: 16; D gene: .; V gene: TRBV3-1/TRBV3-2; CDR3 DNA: TGTGCCAGCAGCCAAGATAGACAGGCCATTGGAAACACCATATATTTT; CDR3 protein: CASSQDRQAIGNTIYF
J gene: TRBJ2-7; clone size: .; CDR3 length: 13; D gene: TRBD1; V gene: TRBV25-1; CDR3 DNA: TGTGCCAGCAGTGAGGGACAGGGCCTGGGGCAGTACTTC; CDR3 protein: CASSEGQGLGQYF
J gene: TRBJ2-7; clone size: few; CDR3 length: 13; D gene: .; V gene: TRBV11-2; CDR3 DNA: TGTGCCAGCATCGACTGGCCTGCCTACGAGCAGTACTTC; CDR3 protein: CASIDWPAYEQYF
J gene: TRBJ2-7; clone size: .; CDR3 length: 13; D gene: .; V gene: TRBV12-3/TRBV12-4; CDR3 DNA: TGTGCCAGCAGGTCCGGGACAAACTACGAGCAGTACTTC; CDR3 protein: CASRSGTNYEQYF
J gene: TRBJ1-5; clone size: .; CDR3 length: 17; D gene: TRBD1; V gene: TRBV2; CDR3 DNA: TGTGCCAGCAGCGGGGGACAGGGGGTTGTAAGCAATCAGCCCCAGCATTTT; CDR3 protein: CASSGGQGVVSNQPQHF
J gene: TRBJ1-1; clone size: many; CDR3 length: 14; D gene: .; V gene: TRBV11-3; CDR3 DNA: TGTGCCAGCAGCTTACACCGGAGAATCGGGGAAGCTTTCTTT; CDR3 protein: CASSLHRRIGEAFF
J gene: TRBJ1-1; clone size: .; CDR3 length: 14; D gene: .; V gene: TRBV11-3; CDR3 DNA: TGTGCCAGCAGCCTGGGGGGGTTGAACACTGAAGCTTTCTTT; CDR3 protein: CASSLGGLNTEAFF
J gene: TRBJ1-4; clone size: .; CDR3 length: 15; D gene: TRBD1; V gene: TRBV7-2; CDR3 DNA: TGTGCCAGCAGCACTGGACAGGGAGGGGATGAAAAACTGTTTTTT; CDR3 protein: CASSTGQGGDEKLFF
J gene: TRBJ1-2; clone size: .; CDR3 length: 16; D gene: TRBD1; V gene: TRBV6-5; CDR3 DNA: TGTGCCAGCAGTTACTCAATCTCGGGACAGCTCTATGGCTACACCTTC; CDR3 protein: CASSYSISGQLYGYTF
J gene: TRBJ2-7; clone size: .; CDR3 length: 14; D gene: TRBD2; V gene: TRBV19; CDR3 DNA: TGTGCCAGTAGTATGGTAGCGGGAGCCTACGAGCAGTACTTC; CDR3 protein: CASSMVAGAYEQYF
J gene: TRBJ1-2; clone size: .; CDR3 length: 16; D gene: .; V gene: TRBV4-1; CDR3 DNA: TGCGCCAGCAGCCAACCAAGACAGACCTCTCCCTATGGCTACACCTTC; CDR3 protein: CASSQPRQTSPYGYTF
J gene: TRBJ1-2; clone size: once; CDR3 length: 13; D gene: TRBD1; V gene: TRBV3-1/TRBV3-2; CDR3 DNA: TGTGCCAGCAGCCAAGGGACAGGGGGGGGCTACACCTTC; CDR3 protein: CASSQGTGGGYTF
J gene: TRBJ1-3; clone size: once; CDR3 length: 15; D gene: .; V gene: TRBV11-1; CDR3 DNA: TGTGCCAGCAGCGATCATGGGAGCTCTGGAAACACCATATATTTT; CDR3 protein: CASSDHGSSGNTIYF
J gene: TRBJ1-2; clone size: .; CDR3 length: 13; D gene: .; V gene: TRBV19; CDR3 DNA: TGTGCCAGTAGGGAGACAGTCAACTATGGCTACACCTTC; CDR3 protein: CASRETVNYGYTF
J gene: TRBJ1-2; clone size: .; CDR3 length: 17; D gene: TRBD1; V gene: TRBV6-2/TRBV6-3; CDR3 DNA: TGTGCCAGCAGTTACGGGGCAGGGGGCGCCCCTAACTATGGCTACACCTTC; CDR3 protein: CASSYGAGGAPNYGYTF
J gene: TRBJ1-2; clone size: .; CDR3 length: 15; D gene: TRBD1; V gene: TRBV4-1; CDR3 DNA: TGCGCCAGCAGCCAAGGGGACAGGGGGCGTGGTGGCTACACCTTC; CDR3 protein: CASSQGDRGRGGYTF
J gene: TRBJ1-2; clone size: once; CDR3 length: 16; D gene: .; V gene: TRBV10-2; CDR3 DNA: TGCGCCAGCAGTGAGTCGCGAGAAAAAAGGGGCTATGGCTACACCTTC; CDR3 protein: CASSESREKRGYGYTF
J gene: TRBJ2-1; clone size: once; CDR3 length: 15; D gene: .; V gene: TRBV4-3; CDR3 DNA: TGCGCCAGCAGCCAAAAGGAATACAGGTTAGGTGAGCAGTTCTTC; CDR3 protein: CASSQKEYRLGEQFF
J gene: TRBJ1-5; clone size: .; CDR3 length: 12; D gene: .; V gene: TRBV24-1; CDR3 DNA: TGTGCCACCAGTGTTACAGTTCAGCCCCAGCATTTT; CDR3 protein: CATSVTVQPQHF
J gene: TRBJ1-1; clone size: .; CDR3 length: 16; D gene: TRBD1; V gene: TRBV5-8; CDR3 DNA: TGTGCCAGCAGCTTACGTTTTGGGACAGCGGACACTGAAGCTTTCTTT; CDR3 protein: CASSLRFGTADTEAFF
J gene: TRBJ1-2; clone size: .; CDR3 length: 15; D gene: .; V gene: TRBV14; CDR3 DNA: TGTGCCAGCAGCCAACTGCAGGGCGCTAACTATGGCTACACCTTC; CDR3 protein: CASSQLQGANYGYTF